A single sample is the source of the 20 T cell receptor beta chains below, sequenced in a study of blood T cell repertoires in COVID-19. TCRdb's table, derived via immunoSEQ multiplex PCR, lists solely in-frame clones and lacks some. The table has 110,000 to 150,000 clones, roughly 79% seen once. Sequencing used peripheral blood. These receptors originate from a man aged 50-60 years with active or convalescent COVID-19.

The table lists this clone with many counts. J is TRBJ1-2 and V is TRBV7-8; D uncertain. Germline loops: CDR1 SGHVS, CDR2 FQNEAQ. CDR3 size: 15 residues. V was trimmed by 2 bases and J by 2 bases, leaving 12 bases between them. CDR3: CASSLIGGPNYGYTF. The CDR3 DNA sequence: TGTGCCAGCAGCTTAATAGGCGGGCCCAACTATGGCTACACCTTC.

This rearrangement joins TRBV29-1 to TRBJ2-1; D might be TRBD1 (6 bases). Germline CDR1 reads SQVTM; CDR2 reads ANQGSEA. Trimming cost V 3 bases and J 10 bases, with 10 bases left between them. The length of the CDR3 is 11 residues. The CDR3 spells CSVESTGEQFF. CDR3 sequence (DNA): TGCAGCGTTGAGTCTACAGGGGAGCAGTTCTTC.

The chain employs TRBV4-1 and TRBJ2-5; the match to TRBD2 covers 7 bases. The CDR3 loop spans 14 amino acids. V lost 4 bases and J lost 5; bases outside the gene matches: 7. The germline CDR1 and CDR2 sequences are MGHRA and YSYEKL. CDR3 in amino acids: CASSPQLARETQYF. In nucleotides, the CDR3 is TGCGCCAGCAGCCCCCAACTAGCGAGGGAGACCCAGTACTTC.

The chain carries TRBV28 and TRBJ2-7; 11 positions match TRBD2. The junction had 9 bases not matched to a gene; V was cut back by 3 bases and J by 5 bases. The length of the CDR3 is 16 residues. Per the germline V gene, CDR1 is MDHEN and CDR2 is SYDVKM. The CDR3 region is CASSFIAGGPRNEQYF. CDR3 DNA sequence: TGTGCCAGCAGTTTCATAGCGGGAGGGCCTAGGAACGAGCAGTACTTC.

CDR3 nucleotides: TGCGCCAGCACCCCAGGGGGGCGAGAGACCCAGTACTTC. Translation gives CASTPGGRETQYF. The V gene is TRBV5-1, the J gene TRBJ2-5, with D possibly being TRBD1 (7 bases). This CDR3 has 13 amino acids. V was clipped by 6 bases and J by 4 bases, with 13 bases between them. Germline V gene data show CDR1 as SGHRS and CDR2 as YFSETQ. Full variable domain (rest looked up from reference TRBV5-1 and TRBJ2-5): KAGVTQTPRYLIKTRGQQVTLSCSPISGHRSVSWYQQTPGQGLQFLFEYFSETQRNKGNFPGRFSGRQFSNSRSEMNVSTLELGDSALYLCASTPGGRETQYFGPGTRLLVL.

The J gene is TRBJ2-1, the V gene TRBV27; 9 bases match TRBD2. V dropped 5 bases and J dropped 9; count of bases not matched to a gene: 11. Germline V gene lookup returns CDR1 MNHEY and CDR2 SMNVEV (reference sequence). This CDR3 is built from 15 residues. The chain's CDR3 is CASSAFSGSLGEQFF. The CDR3 DNA reads TGTGCCAGCAGTGCCTTTAGCGGGAGTTTGGGTGAGCAGTTCTTC.

This sequence joins TRBV10-3 and TRBJ2-5; 8 bases map to TRBD1. The CDR3 runs to 14 residues. Germline-derived CDR1 and CDR2 are ENHRY and SYGVKD. The J segment lost 1 base and the V segment lost 6 bases, leaving 4 bases of the junction unmatched. The chain's CDR3 is CAIRGQDLQETQYF. The CDR3 DNA reads as TGTGCCATCAGGGGACAGGACCTCCAAGAGACCCAGTACTTC.

V usage is TRBV10-1 and J usage is TRBJ1-1; no firm D call. The V gene lost 2 bases and the J gene lost 5 bases, with 9 bases spanning the gap. CDR3 size: 13 residues. Germline values: CDR1 WNHNN, CDR2 SYGVQD (reference sequence). This chain's CDR3 is CASSEEGWTEAFF. In DNA, the CDR3 is TGCGCCAGCAGTGAGGAGGGTTGGACTGAAGCTTTCTTT.

This clone was recorded a few times. CDR3: CASSRTGRYGYTF. The DNA for the CDR3 is TGTGCCAGCAGCCGGACAGGGCGATATGGCTACACCTTC. V is TRBV6-5 and J is TRBJ1-2; 8 bases map to TRBD1. V lost 6 bases, J lost 5 bases, and 5 bases stayed unmatched. The CDR3 is 13 amino acids. CDR1 and CDR2 from the germline V gene are MNHEY and SVGAGI.

The J gene is TRBJ2-4, the V gene TRBV18; maybe TRBD1 (5 bases). V was shortened by 3 bases and J by 6 bases, with 15 bases between the two germline ends. The CDR3 sequence is 15 residues long. In germline, CDR1 is KGHSH, CDR2 LQKENI. The CDR3 loop is CASSPGSTAGNIQYF. CDR3 sequence (DNA): TGTGCCAGCTCACCTGGTTCGACAGCAGGAAACATTCAGTACTTC.

The chain is built from TRBV12-3 or TRBV12-4 and TRBJ1-3; D not resolved. This CDR3 comprises 10 residues. V was clipped by 6 bases and J by 7 bases, with 4 bases between them. This chain's CDR3 is CASRRNTIYF. The CDR3 nucleotides read TGTGCCAGCAGACGGAACACCATATATTTT.

The J gene is TRBJ2-1, the V gene TRBV2; D call uncertain. The CDR3 is 13 residues long. V lost 1 base and J lost 3, with 4 bases in between. Germline V gene data show CDR1 as SNHLY and CDR2 as FYNNEI. The CDR3 DNA sequence: TGTGCCAGCAGTGAAGACGGCTACAATGAGCAGTTCTTC. Its protein is CASSEDGYNEQFF.

The V gene is TRBV7-3, the J gene TRBJ2-3; 12 bases are shared with TRBD2. The CDR3 sequence is 16 residues long. V trimming: 1 base; J trimming: 4 bases; junction bases outside the gene matches: 3. Germline CDR1 reads SGHTA; CDR2 reads FQGTGA. CDR3 DNA sequence: TGTGCCAGCAGCTTAAAACTAGCGGGAGGTCCAGATACGCAGTATTTT. Amino acid sequence: CASSLKLAGGPDTQYF.

The chain has TRBV24-1 and TRBJ2-5; 7 bases line up with TRBD1. Germline CDR1 reads KGHDR; CDR2 reads SFDVKD. J was trimmed by 3 bases and V by 4 bases; bases with no gene match: 10. This CDR3 is built from 16 residues. CDR3 nucleotide sequence: TGTGCCACCAGTGACCCTACAGGGGATGTAAAAGAGACCCAGTACTTC. It is translated as CATSDPTGDVKETQYF.

The V gene is TRBV10-3, the J gene TRBJ2-7; maybe TRBD1 (5 bases). The CDR3 has 13 residues. The germline V and J ends were trimmed by 5 bases and 0 bases, with 8 bases remaining between them. Germline loops: CDR1 ENHRY, CDR2 SYGVKD. This chain's CDR3 is CAISLQDSYEQYF. CDR3 nucleotides: TGTGCCATCAGTCTACAGGACTCCTACGAGCAGTACTTC.

This sequence joins TRBV28 and TRBJ1-2; maybe TRBD1 (6 bases). Germline V gene data show CDR1 as MDHEN and CDR2 as SYDVKM. V lost 4 bases to trimming and J lost 8 bases, with 14 bases between them. CDR3 length: 13 residues. The CDR3 nucleotides read TGTGCCAGCAGTTCAGGGGTTTTCCAAGGCTACACCTTC. It specifies CASSSGVFQGYTF.

To note about this clone: Other nucleotide sequences in the sample specify the same CDR3. V and J are TRBV7-3 and TRBJ2-1; 8 positions match TRBD2. Germline values: CDR1 SGHTA, CDR2 FQGTGA. This CDR3 is 15 amino acids long. The J segment lost 0 bases and the V segment lost 5 bases, leaving 3 bases of the junction unmatched. CDR3 in DNA: TGTGCCAGCAGCCCAAGCGGGAGCTCCTACAATGAGCAGTTCTTC. Protein product: CASSPSGSSYNEQFF.

This clone was seen a single time. The V call is TRBV4-1, the J call TRBJ1-3; possible D gene TRBD1, 6 bases. The CDR3 is made up of 14 amino acids. V shed 4 bases and J shed 3 bases, with 10 bases lying between them. Germline V gene sequence: CDR1 MGHRA, CDR2 YSYEKL. The CDR3 DNA is TGCGCCAGCAGCCCACGGACAGATGGAAACACCATATATTTT. Protein sequence: CASSPRTDGNTIYF.

This chain joins TRBV6-4 and TRBJ2-1; D not resolved. CDR3 length: 13 residues. The germline V gene has CDR1 MRHNA and CDR2 SNTAGT. V was cut by 4 bases and J by 5 bases, with 9 bases left in between. The CDR3 nucleotides read TGTGCCAGCAGTGTATCTCAGAACAATGAGCAGTTCTTC. Protein sequence: CASSVSQNNEQFF.

The CDR3 DNA reads as TGTGCCAGCAGCGTGGCTACCGGGACTAGCACTGTCCCCTACAATGAGCAGTTCTTC. It translates to CASSVATGTSTVPYNEQFF. This chain connects TRBV9 to TRBJ2-1, with TRBD2 matching over 9 bases. V shed 2 bases and J 2 bases; nucleotides not matched to a gene: 14. This CDR3 has 19 residues. Per the germline V gene, CDR1 is SGDLS and CDR2 is YYNGEE.